This TCR beta chain was observed in a study of blood T cell repertoires in COVID-19 (dated by TCRdb to about 2020). Turning to the overall study: Samples covering the acute and convalescent phases of COVID-19 were provided by collaborators in the United States, Italy and Spain. The material from the prospective study consisted of cDNA or gDNA derived from T cells, B-cell-depleted T cells, or PBMCs. The dataset comprised deeply sampled blood TCRbeta repertoires from subjects exposed to, actively infected with, or recovered from COVID-19. The repertoires were released in a freely available public database meant as a resource for research on the immune response to SARS-CoV-2. Samples were obtained from the ongoing ImmuneRACE study (first 160 participants) and from roughly 1,300 subjects provided by 6 global collaborators. A de-identified subject ID, COVID-19 status, age in years and sex were almost always included in the sample metadata. Where HLA class I and class II types were available, the types were taken from metadata supplied by the sample provider, not from assay-based typing. Findings and caveats that apply to the study as a whole: The quantity of clinical and demographic metadata differed by source and by participant and was supplied without curation.

Each collaborating institution followed its own protocols to collect whole blood in K2EDTA tubes. For TCRbeta analysis, collaborators shipped samples as frozen whole blood, isolated PBMCs, or DNA extracted from either of those sample types. The immunoSEQ Assay, a bias-controlled multiplex PCR, was used to amplify TCRbeta CDR3 regions from genomic DNA. The study's processing was this. The number of nucleated cells in each sample was estimated from the amplification of reference gene primers within the assay. To quantify the absolute abundance of each unique TCRbeta CDR3 rearrangement, sequence reads were collapsed and filtered. For each sample, productive Simpson clonality was calculated as the square root of Simpson's diversity index across productive rearrangements. TCRdb re-hosts the immuneACCESS table, in-frame sequences only. Its copies lack some clones; in the studies checked, an unresolved V gene accounts for under half of them, and the cause for the rest is not known. V, J and clone size are taken as reported in that table, and D and trimming were inferred from the DNA itself. The sample has some 150,000 clones on record, about 86% of them singletons. Approximately 8.2% of the sample belongs to the ten largest clones.

The CDR3 goes from the cysteine to the phenylalanine over 14 residues. Only the CDR3 region is kept as DNA, spanning 42 bases read in frame from base 1. V loses 2 bases of germline sequence and J loses 2 bases, and the interval between the two ends is 13 bases. The germline V gene (reference sequence) sets CDR1 to GTSNPN and CDR2 to SVGIG. Of note for this clone: Its target antigen remains unknown. No base quality values were provided; no much bigger clone lies one nucleotide off.

The sequencing input was peripheral blood. The rearrangement combines TRBV30 with TRBJ2-7; no D gene can be assigned with confidence. This clonotype originated in a woman aged 55-69 years with acute or convalescent COVID-19. CDR3 protein: CAWSRGDGTYEQYF. The nucleotides read TGTGCCTGGAGTCGAGGAGACGGAACCTACGAGCAGTACTTC.